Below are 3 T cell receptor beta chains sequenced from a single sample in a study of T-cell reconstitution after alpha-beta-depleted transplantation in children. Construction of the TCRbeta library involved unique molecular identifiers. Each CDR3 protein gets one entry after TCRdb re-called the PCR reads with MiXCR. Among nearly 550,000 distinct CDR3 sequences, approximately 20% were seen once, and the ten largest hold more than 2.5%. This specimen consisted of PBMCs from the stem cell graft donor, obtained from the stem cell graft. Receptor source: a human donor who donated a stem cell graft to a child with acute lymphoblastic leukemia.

Written as DNA, the CDR3 is TGTGCCAGCAGTTTCCCCCGGACTAGCGGGAGTCGTAGCACAGATACGCAGTATTTT. Residues: CASSFPRTSGSRSTDTQYF. V usage is TRBV27 and J usage is TRBJ2-3, with TRBD2 matching over 13 bases. The CDR3 has 19 residues. V lost 3 bases and J lost 0; bases outside the gene matches: 9. Germline values: CDR1 MNHEY, CDR2 SMNVEV (reference sequence).

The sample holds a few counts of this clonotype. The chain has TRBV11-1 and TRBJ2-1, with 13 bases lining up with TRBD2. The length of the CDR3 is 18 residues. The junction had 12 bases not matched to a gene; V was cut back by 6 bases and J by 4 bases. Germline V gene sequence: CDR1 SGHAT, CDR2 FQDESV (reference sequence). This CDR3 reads CASRSGRGLAGIYNEQFF. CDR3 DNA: TGTGCCAGCAGGTCCGGTCGGGGACTAGCGGGGATTTACAATGAGCAGTTCTTC.

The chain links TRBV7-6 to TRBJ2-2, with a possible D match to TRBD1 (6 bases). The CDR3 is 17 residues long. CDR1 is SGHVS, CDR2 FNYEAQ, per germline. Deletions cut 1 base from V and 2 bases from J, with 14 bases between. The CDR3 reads CASSLEAGRGNTGELFF. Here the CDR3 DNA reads TGTGCCAGCAGCTTAGAAGCAGGCAGGGGAAACACCGGGGAGCTGTTTTTT.